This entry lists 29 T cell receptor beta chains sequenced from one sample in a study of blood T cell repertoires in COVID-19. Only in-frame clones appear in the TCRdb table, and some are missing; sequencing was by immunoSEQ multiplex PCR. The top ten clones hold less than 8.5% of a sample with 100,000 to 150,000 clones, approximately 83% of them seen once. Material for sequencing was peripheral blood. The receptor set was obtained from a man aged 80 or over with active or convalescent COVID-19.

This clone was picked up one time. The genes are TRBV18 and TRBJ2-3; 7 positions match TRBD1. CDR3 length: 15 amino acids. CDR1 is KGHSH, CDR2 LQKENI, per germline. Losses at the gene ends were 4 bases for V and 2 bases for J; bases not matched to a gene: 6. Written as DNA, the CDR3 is TGTGCCAGCTCACGACAGGGTCGGCACACAGATACGCAGTATTTT. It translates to CASSRQGRHTDTQYF.

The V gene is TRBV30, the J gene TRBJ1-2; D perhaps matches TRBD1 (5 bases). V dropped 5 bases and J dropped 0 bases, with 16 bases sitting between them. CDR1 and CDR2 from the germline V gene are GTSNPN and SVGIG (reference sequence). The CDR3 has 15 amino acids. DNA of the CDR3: TGTGCCTGGCGTAGGGGCCTCTCGACTAACTATGGCTACACCTTC. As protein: CAWRRGLSTNYGYTF.

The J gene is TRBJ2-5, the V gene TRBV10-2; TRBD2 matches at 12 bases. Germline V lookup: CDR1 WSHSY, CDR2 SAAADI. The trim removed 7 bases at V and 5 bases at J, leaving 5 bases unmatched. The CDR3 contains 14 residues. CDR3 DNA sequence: TGCGCCAGCACTCGACTAGCGGGAGCGGAGACCCAGTACTTC. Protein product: CASTRLAGAETQYF.

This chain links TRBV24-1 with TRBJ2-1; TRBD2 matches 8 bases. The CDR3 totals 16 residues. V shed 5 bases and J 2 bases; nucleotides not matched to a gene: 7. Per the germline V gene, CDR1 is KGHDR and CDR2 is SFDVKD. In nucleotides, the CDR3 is TGTGCCACCAGTGCCCCACTAGCGGCAACCTACAATGAGCAGTTCTTC. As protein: CATSAPLAATYNEQFF.

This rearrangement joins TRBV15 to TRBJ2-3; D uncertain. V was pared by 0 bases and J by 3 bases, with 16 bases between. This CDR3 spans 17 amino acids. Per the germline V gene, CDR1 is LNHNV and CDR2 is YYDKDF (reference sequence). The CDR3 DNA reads TGTGCCACCAGCAGAGATAATCAGGTCGTAAGTACAGATACGCAGTATTTT. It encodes CATSRDNQVVSTDTQYF.

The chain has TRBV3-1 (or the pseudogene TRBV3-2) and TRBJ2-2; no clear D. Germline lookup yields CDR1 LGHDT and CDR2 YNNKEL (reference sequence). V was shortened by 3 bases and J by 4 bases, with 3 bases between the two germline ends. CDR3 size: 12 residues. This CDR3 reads CASSHITGELFF. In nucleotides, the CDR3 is TGTGCCAGCAGCCACATCACCGGGGAGCTGTTTTTT.

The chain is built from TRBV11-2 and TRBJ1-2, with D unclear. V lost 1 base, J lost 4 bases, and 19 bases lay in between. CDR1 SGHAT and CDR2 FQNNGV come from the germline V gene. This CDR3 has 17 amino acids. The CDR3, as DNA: TGTGCCAGCAGCTTAGCGGCGGCGGGAAGCCTTAGCTATGGCTACACCTTC. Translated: CASSLAAAGSLSYGYTF.

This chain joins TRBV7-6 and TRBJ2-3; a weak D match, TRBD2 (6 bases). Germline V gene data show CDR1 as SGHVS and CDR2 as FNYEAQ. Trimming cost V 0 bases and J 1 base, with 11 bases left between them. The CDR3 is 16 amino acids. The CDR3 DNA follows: TGTGCCAGCAGCTTAGCGAATAGCGGCGGCACAGATACGCAGTATTTT. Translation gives CASSLANSGGTDTQYF.

The DNA of the CDR3 is TGCGCCAGCGGGTTAGCGGGGGGGAGCCACAATGAGCAGTTCTTC. This sequence encodes CASGLAGGSHNEQFF. V and J are TRBV10-2 and TRBJ2-1; 11 bases fit TRBD2. This CDR3 is 15 amino acids long. Looked up from germline, CDR1 is WSHSY and CDR2 is SAAADI. V gave up 8 bases and J gave up 5 bases; unmatched junction bases: 8.

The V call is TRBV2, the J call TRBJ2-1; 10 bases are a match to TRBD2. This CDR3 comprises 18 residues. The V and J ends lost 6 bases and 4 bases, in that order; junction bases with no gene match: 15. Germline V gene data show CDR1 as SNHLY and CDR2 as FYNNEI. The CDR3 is CASSVGASSGSIYNEQFF. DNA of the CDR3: TGTGCCAGCAGCGTAGGAGCCTCTAGCGGGAGTATTTACAATGAGCAGTTCTTC.

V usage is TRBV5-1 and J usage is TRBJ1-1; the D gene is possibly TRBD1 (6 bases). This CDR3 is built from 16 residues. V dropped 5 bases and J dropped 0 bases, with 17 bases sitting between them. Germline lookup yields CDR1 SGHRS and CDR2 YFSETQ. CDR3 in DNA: TGCGCCAGCAGTTGGACGCCGACAGGCATGAACACTGAAGCTTTCTTT. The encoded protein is CASSWTPTGMNTEAFF.

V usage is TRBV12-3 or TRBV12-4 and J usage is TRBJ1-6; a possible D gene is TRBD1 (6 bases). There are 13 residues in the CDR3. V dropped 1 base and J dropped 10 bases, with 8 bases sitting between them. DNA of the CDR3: TGTGCCAGCAGTTTAGACAGGGTCTCACCCCTCCACTTT. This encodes CASSLDRVSPLHF.

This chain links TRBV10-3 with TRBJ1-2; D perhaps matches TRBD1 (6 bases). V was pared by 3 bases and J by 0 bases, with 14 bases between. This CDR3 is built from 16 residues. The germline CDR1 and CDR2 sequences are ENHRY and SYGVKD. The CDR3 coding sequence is TGTGCCATCAGTGACCCAACAGGGTCCTCTAACTATGGCTACACCTTC. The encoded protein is CAISDPTGSSNYGYTF.

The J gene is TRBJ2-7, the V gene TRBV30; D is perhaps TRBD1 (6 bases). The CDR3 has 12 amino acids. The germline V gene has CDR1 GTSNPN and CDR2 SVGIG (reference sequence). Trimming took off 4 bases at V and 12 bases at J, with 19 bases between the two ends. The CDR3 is CAWKGTPLGWYF. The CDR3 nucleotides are TGTGCCTGGAAAGGGACACCACTGGGTTGGTACTTC.

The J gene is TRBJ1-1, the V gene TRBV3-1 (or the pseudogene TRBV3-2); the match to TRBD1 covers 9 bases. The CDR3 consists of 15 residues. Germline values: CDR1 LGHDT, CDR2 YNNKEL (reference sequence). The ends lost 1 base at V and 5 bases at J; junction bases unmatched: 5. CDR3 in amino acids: CASSQGQGGWTEAFF. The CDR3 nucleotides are TGTGCCAGCAGCCAAGGACAGGGGGGTTGGACTGAAGCTTTCTTT.

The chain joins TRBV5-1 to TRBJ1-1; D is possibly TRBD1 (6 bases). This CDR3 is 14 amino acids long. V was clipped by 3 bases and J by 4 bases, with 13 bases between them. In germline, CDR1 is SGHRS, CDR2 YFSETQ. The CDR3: CASSSLGGGTEAFF. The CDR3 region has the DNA TGCGCCAGCAGCTCCTTAGGGGGGGGCACTGAAGCTTTCTTT.

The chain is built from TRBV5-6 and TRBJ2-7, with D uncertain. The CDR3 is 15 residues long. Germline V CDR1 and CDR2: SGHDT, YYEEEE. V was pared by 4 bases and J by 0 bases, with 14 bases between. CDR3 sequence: CASSLQYHPSYEQYF. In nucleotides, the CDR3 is TGTGCCAGCAGCCTACAGTACCATCCCTCCTACGAGCAGTACTTC.

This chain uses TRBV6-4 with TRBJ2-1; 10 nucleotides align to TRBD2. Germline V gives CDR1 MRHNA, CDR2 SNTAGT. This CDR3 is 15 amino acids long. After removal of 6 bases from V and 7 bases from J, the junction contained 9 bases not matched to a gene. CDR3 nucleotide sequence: TGTGCCAGCAGCCCAAGCGGGAGGGCCTGGAATGAGCAGTTCTTC. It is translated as CASSPSGRAWNEQFF.

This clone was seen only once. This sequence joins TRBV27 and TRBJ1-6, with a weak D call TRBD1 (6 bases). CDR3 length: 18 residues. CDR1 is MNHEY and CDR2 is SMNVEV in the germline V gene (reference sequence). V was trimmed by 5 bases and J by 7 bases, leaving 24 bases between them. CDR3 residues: CASSRSGTPTISNSPLHF. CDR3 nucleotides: TGTGCCAGCAGTCGATCCGGGACACCTACAATTTCGAATTCACCCCTCCACTTT.

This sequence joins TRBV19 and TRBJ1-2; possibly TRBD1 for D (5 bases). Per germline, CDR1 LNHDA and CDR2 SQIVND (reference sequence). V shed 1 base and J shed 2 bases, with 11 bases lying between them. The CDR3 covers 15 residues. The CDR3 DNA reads TGTGCCAGTAGTATAGGTGGAGGGGTGAACTATGGCTACACCTTC. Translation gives CASSIGGGVNYGYTF.

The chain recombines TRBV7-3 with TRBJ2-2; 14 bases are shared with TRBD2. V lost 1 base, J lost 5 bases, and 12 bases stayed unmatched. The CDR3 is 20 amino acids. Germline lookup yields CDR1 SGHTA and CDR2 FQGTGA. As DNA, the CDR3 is TGTGCCAGCAGCTTAAACCCTCGGGGACTAGCGGGAGTTAAGACCGGGGAGCTGTTTTTT. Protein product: CASSLNPRGLAGVKTGELFF.

This chain's CDR3 is CASSSGVSNQPQHF. The CDR3 coding sequence is TGCGCCAGCAGCTCGGGGGTCAGCAATCAGCCCCAGCATTTT. The V and J genes are TRBV5-1 and TRBJ1-5, with a tentative D call TRBD1 (5 bases). The V end lost 3 bases, the J end lost 1 base, and 8 bases lay between the germline ends. This CDR3 region has 14 residues. Germline CDR1 and CDR2: SGHRS and YFSETQ.

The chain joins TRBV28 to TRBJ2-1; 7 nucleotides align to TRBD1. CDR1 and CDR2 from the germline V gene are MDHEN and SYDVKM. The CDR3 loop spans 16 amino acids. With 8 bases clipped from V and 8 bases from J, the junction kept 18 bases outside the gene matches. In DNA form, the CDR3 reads TGTGCCAGCCATCCTCTACTGAACAGGGGCTTAGATGAGCAGTTCTTC. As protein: CASHPLLNRGLDEQFF.

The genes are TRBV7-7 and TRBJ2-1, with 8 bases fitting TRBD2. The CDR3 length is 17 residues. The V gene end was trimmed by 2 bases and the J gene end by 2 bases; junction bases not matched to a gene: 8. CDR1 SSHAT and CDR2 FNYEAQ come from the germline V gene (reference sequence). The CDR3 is CASSLSPLAATYNEQFF. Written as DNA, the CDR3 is TGTGCCAGCAGCTTATCCCCACTAGCGGCGACCTACAATGAGCAGTTCTTC.

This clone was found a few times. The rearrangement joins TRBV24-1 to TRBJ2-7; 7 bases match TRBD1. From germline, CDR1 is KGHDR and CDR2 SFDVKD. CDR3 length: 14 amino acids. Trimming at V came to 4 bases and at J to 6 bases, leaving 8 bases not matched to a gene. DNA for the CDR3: TGTGCCACCAGTGAATCGGGACAGCAGCGCGAGCAGTACTTC. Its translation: CATSESGQQREQYF.

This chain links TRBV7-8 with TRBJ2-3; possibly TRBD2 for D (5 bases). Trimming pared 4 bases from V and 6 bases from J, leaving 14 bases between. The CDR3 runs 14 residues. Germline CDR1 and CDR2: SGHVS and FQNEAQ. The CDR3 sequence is CASSSRLRTDTQYF. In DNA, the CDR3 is TGTGCCAGCAGCTCACGACTACGGACGGATACGCAGTATTTT. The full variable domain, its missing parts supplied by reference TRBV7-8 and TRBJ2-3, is GAGVSQSPRYKVAKRGQDVALRCDPISGHVSLFWYQQALGQGPEFLTYFQNEAQLDKSGLPSDRFFAERPEGSVSTLKIQRTQQEDSAVYLCASSSRLRTDTQYFGPGTRLTVL.

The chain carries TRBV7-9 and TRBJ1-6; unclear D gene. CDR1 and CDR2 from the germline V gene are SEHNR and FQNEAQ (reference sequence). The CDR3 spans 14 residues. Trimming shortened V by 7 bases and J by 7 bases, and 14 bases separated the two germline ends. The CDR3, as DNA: TGTGCCAGCACCTCCCTGGAGGTCAATTCACCCCTCCACTTT. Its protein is CASTSLEVNSPLHF.

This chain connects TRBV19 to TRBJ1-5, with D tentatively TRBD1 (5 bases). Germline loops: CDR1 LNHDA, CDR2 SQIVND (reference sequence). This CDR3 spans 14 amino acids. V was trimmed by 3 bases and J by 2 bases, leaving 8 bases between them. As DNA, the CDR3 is TGTGCCAGTAGTATTGAAGGGGGCAATCAGCCCCAGCATTTT. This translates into CASSIEGGNQPQHF.

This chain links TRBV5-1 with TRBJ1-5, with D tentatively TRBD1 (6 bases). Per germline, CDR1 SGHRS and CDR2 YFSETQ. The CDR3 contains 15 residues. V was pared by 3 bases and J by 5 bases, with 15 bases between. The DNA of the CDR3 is TGCGCCAGCAGCTGGTCTGGGGGCGAGGATCAGCCCCAGCATTTT. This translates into CASSWSGGEDQPQHF.